This is a list of T cell receptor beta chains from one sample in a study of beta chain features in type 1 diabetes. Generated by immunoSEQ multiplex PCR, the TCRdb table keeps only in-frame clones and is missing some. This sample has fewer than 300,000 clones, with 20% found just once. Sequencing used naive CD4+ T cells from blood. The receptors shown here come from a woman aged 40 to 50 with type 1 diabetes. Both conserved end residues are part of each CDR3. The listing skips clone size in some rows; elsewhere it reads once, few, many or a size class.

V: TRBV7-9; length: 18; J: TRBJ2-6; size: .; CDR3: CASSKTGTGISGANVLTF
V: TRBV5-1; length: 14; J: TRBJ1-2; size: few; CDR3: CASSEGQGAYGYTF
V: TRBV5-1; length: 15; J: TRBJ2-2; size: .; CDR3: CASSRQGENTGELFF
V: TRBV18; length: 14; J: TRBJ1-5; size: few; CDR3: CASSPGASNQPQHF
V: TRBV29-1; length: 14; J: TRBJ2-5; size: .; CDR3: CSALGGQGRETQYF
V: TRBV4-3; length: 17; J: TRBJ2-1; size: .; CDR3: CASSQDHRQARYNEQFF
V: TRBV5-1; length: 14; J: TRBJ2-7; size: few; CDR3: CASSSTDRGYEQYF
V: TRBV28; length: 15; J: TRBJ2-7; size: .; CDR3: CASSTLGTGVGEQYF
V: TRBV4-2; length: 14; J: TRBJ2-7; size: .; CDR3: CASSFSSGTYEQYF
V: TRBV5-4; length: 15; J: TRBJ2-3; size: .; CDR3: CASSASGQGKIRQYF
V: TRBV25-1; length: 14; J: TRBJ2-7; size: few; CDR3: CASSEPTSAYEQYF
V: TRBV29-1; length: 13; J: TRBJ2-2; size: .; CDR3: CSVERRGTGELFF
V: TRBV7-9; length: 16; J: TRBJ1-4; size: .; CDR3: CASSFRRTATNEKLFF
V: TRBV29-1; length: 13; J: TRBJ1-1; size: .; CDR3: CSGKGQENTEAFF
V: TRBV28; length: 15; J: TRBJ2-7; size: .; CDR3: CASTPTWDSSLEQYF
V: TRBV7-2; length: 15; J: TRBJ1-4; size: .; CDR3: CASSLARDSLEKLFF
V: TRBV6-5; length: 14; J: TRBJ1-5; size: once; CDR3: CASSYATGAQPQHF
V: TRBV9; length: 14; J: TRBJ2-5; size: .; CDR3: CASSEGGNQETQYF
V: TRBV15; length: 15; J: TRBJ2-5; size: .; CDR3: CATSRDPRAYGTQYF
V: TRBV30; length: 15; J: TRBJ2-1; size: few; CDR3: CAWLRTSGRATEQFF
V: TRBV6-6; length: 14; J: TRBJ2-7; size: .; CDR3: CASSSGTDNYEQYF
V: TRBV2; length: 15; J: TRBJ2-2; size: few; CDR3: CASSPDRADTGELFF
V: TRBV18; length: 13; J: TRBJ2-5; size: .; CDR3: CASSPGEEETQYF
V: TRBV27; length: 12; J: TRBJ2-7; size: few; CDR3: CASSTTGDEQYF
V: TRBV7-2; length: 12; J: TRBJ2-7; size: .; CDR3: CASSDYSYEQYF
V: TRBV6-6; length: 14; J: TRBJ2-5; size: .; CDR3: CASRAQGAQETQYF
V: TRBV18; length: 12; J: TRBJ2-5; size: once; CDR3: CASSPGPETQYF
V: TRBV5-1; length: 15; J: TRBJ2-5; size: few; CDR3: CASSPLGAGGETQYF
V: TRBV25-1; length: 17; J: TRBJ2-1; size: few; CDR3: CASSDPRQLSSYNEQFF
V: TRBV15; length: 14; J: TRBJ2-3; size: few; CDR3: CATSNGGIPDTQYF
V: TRBV11-2; length: 12; J: TRBJ2-7; size: .; CDR3: CASSSQRYEQYF
V: TRBV5-1; length: 14; J: TRBJ1-1; size: .; CDR3: CASSPGQELTEAFF
V: TRBV4-2; length: 13; J: TRBJ1-2; size: .; CDR3: CASSRQAEDGYTF
V: TRBV20-1; length: 11; J: TRBJ1-1; size: few; CDR3: CSAGGGTEAFF
V: TRBV2; length: 18; J: TRBJ2-6; size: few; CDR3: CASSARQGQYSGANVLTF
V: TRBV4-3; length: 17; J: TRBJ2-5; size: few; CDR3: CASSQVSPDRGPETQYF
V: TRBV5-1; length: 20; J: TRBJ2-1; size: few; CDR3: CASSSVSPGTSGGADNEQFF
V: TRBV7-3; length: 14; J: TRBJ2-1; size: once; CDR3: CASSLGTSGQPQFF
V: TRBV5-4; length: 15; J: TRBJ2-5; size: .; CDR3: CASTKQQGAGETQYF
V: TRBV5-8; length: 13; J: TRBJ1-3; size: .; CDR3: CASSLSAGNTIYF
V: TRBV20-1; length: 11; J: TRBJ1-1; size: .; CDR3: CSAQRGTEAFF
V: TRBV19; length: 13; J: TRBJ2-5; size: few; CDR3: CASSRGGQETQYF
V: TRBV4-2; length: 16; J: TRBJ2-1; size: .; CDR3: CASSQDLGLAGNEQFF
V: TRBV25-1; length: 14; J: TRBJ2-3; size: few; CDR3: CASALALGTDTQYF
V: TRBV14; length: 15; J: TRBJ2-7; size: few; CDR3: CASSQEASRRYEQYF
V: TRBV7-9; length: 15; J: TRBJ2-7; size: .; CDR3: CASTVQRDRLYEQYF
V: TRBV10-3; length: 14; J: TRBJ2-7; size: .; CDR3: CAISDNPVGGQGYF
V: TRBV29-1; length: 12; J: TRBJ2-1; size: few; CDR3: CSTTSGRTEQFF
V: TRBV9; length: 15; J: TRBJ1-3; size: .; CDR3: CASSVGLGTLDTIYF
V: TRBV19; length: 13; J: TRBJ2-3; size: few; CDR3: CASSILQGHTQYF
V: TRBV7-3; length: 12; J: TRBJ2-1; size: few; CDR3: CASSSGGSEQFF